This T cell receptor (beta chain) is drawn from a study of human T cells and chemical hapten exposure. Time point of the sample: pre-sensitization, week 0. As for treatment: therapeutic diphenylcyclopropenone sensitization with weekly scalp DPC. V dropped 3 bases and J dropped 0 bases, with 9 bases sitting between them. This CDR3 region has 14 residues. In germline, CDR1 is MDHEN, CDR2 SYDVKM. For the library, individual cDNA molecules each received unique molecular identifiers. TCRdb independently ran MiXCR on the RACE reads; one entry per CDR3 protein. The data show more than 150,000 distinct CDR3 sequences, almost 30% seen once.

The sequencing here drew on whole blood, taken in connection with sensitization to the hapten diphenylcyclopropenone (DPC). This TCR was recovered from a woman in her 30s with alopecia areata. Some clones in this sample may be carry-over from other donors' samples. The gene calls are TRBV28 and TRBJ2-7; D may be TRBD1 (5 bases). CDR3 nucleotides: TGTGCCAGCAGTTTTCCAGGGTTCTCCTACGAGCAGTACTTC. This codes for CASSFPGFSYEQYF.